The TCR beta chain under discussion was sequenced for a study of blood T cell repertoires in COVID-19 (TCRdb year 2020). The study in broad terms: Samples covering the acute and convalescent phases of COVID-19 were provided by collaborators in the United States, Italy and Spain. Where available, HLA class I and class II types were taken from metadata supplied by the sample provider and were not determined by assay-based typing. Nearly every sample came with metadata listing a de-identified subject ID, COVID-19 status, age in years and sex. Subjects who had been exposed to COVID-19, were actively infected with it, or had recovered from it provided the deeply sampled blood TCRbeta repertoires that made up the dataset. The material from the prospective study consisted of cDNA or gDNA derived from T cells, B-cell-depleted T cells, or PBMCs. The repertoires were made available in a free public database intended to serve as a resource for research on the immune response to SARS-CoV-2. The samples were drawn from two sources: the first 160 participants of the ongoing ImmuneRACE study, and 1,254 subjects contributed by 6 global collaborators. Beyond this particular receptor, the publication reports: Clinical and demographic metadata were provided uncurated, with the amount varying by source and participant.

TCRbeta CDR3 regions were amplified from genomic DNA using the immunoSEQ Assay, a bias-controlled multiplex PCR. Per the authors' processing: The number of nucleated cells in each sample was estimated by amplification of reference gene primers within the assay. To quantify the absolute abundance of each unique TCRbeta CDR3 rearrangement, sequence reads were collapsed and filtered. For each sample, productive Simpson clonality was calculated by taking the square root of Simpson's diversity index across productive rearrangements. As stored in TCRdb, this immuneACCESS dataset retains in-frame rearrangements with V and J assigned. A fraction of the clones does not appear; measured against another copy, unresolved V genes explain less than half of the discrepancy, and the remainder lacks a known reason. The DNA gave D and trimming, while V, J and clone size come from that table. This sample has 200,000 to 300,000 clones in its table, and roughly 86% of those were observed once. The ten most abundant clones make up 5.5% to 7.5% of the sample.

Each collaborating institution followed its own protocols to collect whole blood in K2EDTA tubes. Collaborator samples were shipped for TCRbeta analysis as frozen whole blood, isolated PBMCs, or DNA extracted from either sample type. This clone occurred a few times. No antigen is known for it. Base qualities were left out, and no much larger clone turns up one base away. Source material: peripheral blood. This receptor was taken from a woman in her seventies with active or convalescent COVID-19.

The DNA reads TGTGCCAGCAGTTACTCCTGGACAGGGAACGGCGAGCAGTACTTC. Its protein product is CASSYSWTGNGEQYF. The chain is made from TRBV6-2 or TRBV6-3 and TRBJ2-7, with 8 junctional bases fitting TRBD1. Per the germline V gene, MNHEY is the CDR1 and SVGEGT is the CDR2. Germline trimming amounts to 0 bases on V and 6 bases on J, with 7 as the count of junction bases outside the gene matches. Spanning cysteine to phenylalanine, the CDR3 consists of 15 amino acids. The retained sequence is limited to the CDR3, 45 bases, with the frame set at the first base.